Below, 18 T cell receptor beta chains from the same sample are listed, as sequenced in a study of lymphopenia after photon versus proton radiotherapy. The assay was immunoSEQ multiplex PCR, and TCRdb's table has in-frame clones only and misses some. The table lists some 42,000 clones, roughly four fifths of them singletons. The specimen comprised peripheral blood, sampled from a patient treated with proton-based radiotherapy. These receptors were collected from a woman in her 70s with pancreatic cancer.

The chain employs TRBV21-1 and TRBJ1-5. TRBV21-1 is a pseudogene segment. The CDR3 runs to 13 residues. CDR3 DNA: TGTGCCAGCACACGAAGGGACCATCAGCCCCAGCATTTT. It is translated as CASTRRDHQPQHF.

This chain uses TRBV6-6 with TRBJ2-1; D remains unclear. The CDR3 is made up of 14 amino acids. The germline V gene has CDR1 MNHNY and CDR2 SVGAGI (reference sequence). V was trimmed by 6 bases and J by 2 bases, leaving 11 bases between them. Here the CDR3 DNA reads TGTGCCAGCAGAACGCCGGGTCCCTACAATGAGCAGTTCTTC. It is translated as CASRTPGPYNEQFF.

The rearrangement links TRBV6-5 to TRBJ2-3; D ambiguous. V was clipped by 6 bases and J by 1 base, with 14 bases between them. This CDR3 spans 15 amino acids. Looked up from germline, CDR1 is MNHEY and CDR2 is SVGAGI. CDR3 DNA sequence: TGTGCCAGCAGCCTCAATCCGTCGGGCACAGATACGCAGTATTTT. It is translated as CASSLNPSGTDTQYF.

Details on this clone: The junction shows a germline mismatch at one end, possibly a read error. Other DNA sequences of this sample code for an identical CDR3. The chain employs TRBV5-6 and TRBJ2-4; tentatively, D is TRBD1 (6 bases). The germline V gene encodes CDR1 SGHDT and CDR2 YYEEEE. The CDR3 runs 15 residues. The CDR3 loop is CASSQMGHLKNIQYF. The CDR3 nucleotides read TGCGCCAGCAGCCAAATGGGACACCTCAAAAACATTCAGTACTTC.

V and J are TRBV10-2 and TRBJ2-2; D might be TRBD1 (6 bases). V gave up 9 bases and J gave up 6 bases, with 11 bases separating them. Germline CDR1 reads WSHSY; CDR2 reads SAAADI. This CDR3 is built from 12 residues. The CDR3 bases are TGCGCCAGTTCCTGGGGGCCCGGGGAGCTGTTTTTT. Translating gives CASSWGPGELFF.

V usage is TRBV7-3 and J usage is TRBJ2-7, with D maybe TRBD2 (6 bases). The CDR3 consists of 13 residues. V dropped 2 bases and J dropped 6 bases, with 11 bases sitting between them. Germline V gene data show CDR1 as SGHTA and CDR2 as FQGTGA. CDR3 nucleotide sequence: TGTGCCAGCAGCTTACAAGGCGGGGCCGAGCAGTACTTC. It codes for CASSLQGGAEQYF.

The J gene is TRBJ2-3, the V gene TRBV4-1; D gene ambiguous. The CDR3 length is 13 residues. From germline, CDR1 is MGHRA and CDR2 YSYEKL. V was pared by 0 bases and J by 8 bases, with 9 bases between. CDR3 nucleotides: TGCGCCAGCAGCCAAGATGGGATGGGTACGCAGTATTTT. This gives the protein CASSQDGMGTQYF.

This clone occurred once. The rearrangement uses TRBV7-6 and TRBJ2-7; TRBD1 might be the D (6 bases). Germline CDR1 SGHVS, CDR2 FNYEAQ. The CDR3 sequence is 15 residues long. Deletions cut 1 base from V and 1 base from J, with 11 bases between. The CDR3 here is CASSLDWQGSYEQYF. The CDR3 DNA reads TGTGCCAGCAGCTTAGATTGGCAGGGGTCCTACGAGCAGTACTTC.

This rearrangement joins TRBV28 to TRBJ1-3; D unclear. Germline V gene sequence: CDR1 MDHEN, CDR2 SYDVKM. The CDR3 extends over 17 amino acids. V lost 3 bases and J 4 bases, leaving 19 bases between the germline ends. The CDR3 here is CASSFAGLGFWGNTIYF. The CDR3 DNA reads as TGTGCCAGCAGTTTCGCAGGATTGGGGTTTTGGGGAAACACCATATATTTT.

The rearrangement joins TRBV5-1 to TRBJ2-1; the D is unclear. The CDR3 totals 13 residues. The germline V gene has CDR1 SGHRS and CDR2 YFSETQ. V gave up 0 bases and J gave up 6 bases, with 7 bases separating them. Written as DNA, the CDR3 is TGCGCCAGCAGCTTGGACATGGGCAATGAGCAGTTCTTC. Amino acids: CASSLDMGNEQFF.

The rearrangement links TRBV4-3 to TRBJ1-2; no reliable D call. The length of the CDR3 is 14 residues. Germline V gene lookup returns CDR1 LGHNA and CDR2 YSLEER. V dropped 0 bases and J dropped 5 bases, with 10 bases sitting between them. The CDR3 bases are TGCGCCAGCAGCCAAGATCGGCTCGTGTATGGCTACACCTTC. This sequence encodes CASSQDRLVYGYTF.

The gene calls are TRBV19 and TRBJ2-3, with D possibly matching TRBD2 (5 bases). Deletions cut 8 bases from V and 4 bases from J, with 10 bases between. There are 12 residues in the CDR3. Per germline, CDR1 LNHDA and CDR2 SQIVND (reference sequence). DNA of the CDR3: TGTGCCAGTTCTAGGAGGTCAGATACGCAGTATTTT. Its translation is CASSRRSDTQYF.

CDR3 sequence (DNA): TGTGCCAGCACCAGTTGGACAGGGTCTGTCGGCTACACCTTC. It yields the protein CASTSWTGSVGYTF. The rearrangement uses TRBV6-5 and TRBJ1-2; 8 nucleotides match TRBD1. The J segment lost 8 bases and the V segment lost 7 bases, leaving 12 bases of the junction unmatched. This CDR3 comprises 14 residues. Germline lookup yields CDR1 MNHEY and CDR2 SVGAGI.

The CDR3 bases are TGTGCCAGCAGCTTAGGAAATGGGGGCCGGGGGAGCGAAAAACTGTTTTTT. Protein: CASSLGNGGRGSEKLFF. The rearrangement uses TRBV11-2 and TRBJ1-4; possible D gene TRBD1, 6 bases. Germline CDR1 reads SGHAT; CDR2 reads FQNNGV. V dropped 1 base and J dropped 8 bases, with 20 bases sitting between them. The CDR3 consists of 17 residues.

The chain is built from TRBV7-2 and TRBJ1-2; no definite D call. Germline CDR1 is SGHTA and CDR2 is FQGNSA. CDR3 length equals 16 residues. Trimming shortened V by 5 bases and J by 0 bases, and 16 bases separated the two germline ends. DNA of the CDR3: TGTGCCAGCAGCCTGTCCCCCGGCCTGGCTAACTATGGCTACACCTTC. This codes for CASSLSPGLANYGYTF. Complete variable domain (other parts from reference TRBV7-2 and TRBJ1-2): GAGVSQSPSNKVTEKGKDVELRCDPISGHTALYWYRQSLGQGLEFLIYFQGNSAPDKSGLPSDRFSAERTGGSVSTLTIQRTQQEDSAVYLCASSLSPGLANYGYTFGSGTRLTVV.

The chain recombines TRBV11-3 with TRBJ2-3; either TRBD1 or TRBD2 may supply D (6 bases each). Trimming removed 3 bases from V and 3 bases from J, with 19 bases in between. The length of the CDR3 is 17 residues. CDR1 SGHNT and CDR2 YENEEA come from the germline V gene. The DNA of the CDR3 is TGTGCCAGCAGCTTGGTGTCTTTGGGGGGCGGGACAGATACGCAGTATTTT. This encodes CASSLVSLGGGTDTQYF.

V usage is TRBV28 and J usage is TRBJ2-2; 9 positions match TRBD2. The CDR3 extends over 17 amino acids. Unmatched junction bases numbered 13, after V lost 6 bases and J lost 5 bases. Germline loops: CDR1 MDHEN, CDR2 SYDVKM. The CDR3 region is CASSPLRGSGRTGELFF. CDR3 sequence (DNA): TGTGCCAGCAGCCCGTTGCGTGGAAGCGGGAGGACCGGGGAGCTGTTTTTT.

The chain uses TRBV2 and TRBJ2-5; D possibly corresponds to TRBD2 (6 bases). The CDR3 consists of 15 residues. Trimming shortened V by 6 bases and J by 5 bases, and 19 bases separated the two germline ends. CDR1 is SNHLY, CDR2 FYNNEI, per germline. DNA for the CDR3: TGTGCCAGCAGGCTCGGGGGAGGTCGGTCTGAGACCCAGTACTTC. This codes for CASRLGGGRSETQYF.